The clone carrying this TCR beta chain showed up many times. The 5'RACE template-switching step produced TCR cDNA and added a universal primer site and UMIs. Each CDR3 protein is one row after TCRdb ran MiXCR on the 5' RACE reads. The data hold about 50,000 distinct CDR3 sequences, with about 5.2% observed a single time. The sample belongs to a study of T cells after yellow fever vaccination. As for the study in general: Low-cell-number fractions were prepared with SMART-Seq v4 Ultra Low Input. Whole-study results and caveats: The bulk population could contribute abundant contaminating clonotypes to FACS-sorted repertoires.

This receptor was obtained from a man younger than 35 who received the YFV17D yellow fever vaccine. Specimen: PBMCs, either bulk or a sorted T-cell subset (CD4+, CD8+, memory, or dextramer-sorted; not recorded which), collected on the day of the yellow fever booster vaccination.

Written as DNA, the CDR3 is TGCGCCAGCAGCCAAGAGGCTAGCCGTGGCTACGAGCAGTACGTC. The encoded protein is CASSQEASRGYEQYV. The genes are TRBV4-1 and TRBJ2-7; possibly TRBD2 for D (5 bases). CDR3 length: 15 amino acids. Germline values: CDR1 MGHRA, CDR2 YSYEKL. The V and J ends lost 0 bases and 3 bases respectively, with 12 bases between them.